The 10 T cell receptor beta chains below come from one sample, sequenced in a study of blood T cell repertoires in COVID-19. Profiling relied on immunoSEQ multiplex PCR, and the TCRdb table lists in-frame clones only, not all of them. The data hold roughly 150,000 clones, with about 80% observed a single time. The sequencing input was PBMCs or T cells enriched from blood (not recorded which). The receptor set was obtained from a woman younger than 35 who had been exposed to COVID-19.

This clone was picked up one time. V usage is TRBV30 and J usage is TRBJ1-6, with 8 nucleotides matching TRBD1. The CDR3 extends over 18 amino acids. CDR1 and CDR2 (germline): GTSNPN, SVGIG (reference sequence). Trimming at V came to 2 bases and at J to 1 base, leaving 10 bases not matched to a gene. The CDR3 region is CAWSTGQGWSSYNSPLHF. CDR3 DNA sequence: TGTGCCTGGAGTACAGGACAGGGTTGGAGTTCCTATAATTCACCCCTCCACTTT.

The rearrangement links TRBV19 to TRBJ1-2, with TRBD1 matching over 7 bases. After removal of 3 bases from V and 8 bases from J, the junction contained 6 bases not matched to a gene. Germline assignment: CDR1 LNHDA and CDR2 SQIVND (reference sequence). CDR3 size: 13 residues. CDR3 bases: TGTGCCAGTAGTATGCGGCAGGGGGAAGGCTACACCTTC. Translated: CASSMRQGEGYTF.

The chain combines TRBV5-6 with TRBJ2-7; D not certain. This CDR3 region has 11 residues. CDR1 and CDR2 from the germline V gene are SGHDT and YYEEEE. Trimming left V 0 bases short and J 7 bases short, with 5 bases between. This CDR3 reads CASSLGREQYF. The CDR3 region has the DNA TGTGCCAGCAGCTTGGGTCGGGAGCAGTACTTC. The full variable domain, its missing parts supplied by reference TRBV5-6 and TRBJ2-7, is DAGVTQSPTHLIKTRGQQVTLRCSPKSGHDTVSWYQQALGQGPQFIFQYYEEEERQRGNFPDRFSGHQFPNYSSELNVNALLLGDSALYLCASSLGREQYFGPGTRLTVT.

The rearrangement uses TRBV5-1 and TRBJ1-5; 7 bases are a match to TRBD1. Germline V CDR1 and CDR2: SGHRS, YFSETQ. V shed 0 bases and J 7 bases; nucleotides not matched to a gene: 4. The CDR3 extends over 14 amino acids. The CDR3 coding sequence is TGCGCCAGCAGCTTGGGACAGGGAATGCAGCCCCAGCATTTT. Its translation: CASSLGQGMQPQHF.

This clone was found once. The chain is built from TRBV6-5 and TRBJ1-1; D might be TRBD1 (5 bases). Trimming took off 6 bases at V and 0 bases at J, with 8 bases between the two ends. Per the germline V gene, CDR1 is MNHEY and CDR2 is SVGAGI. CDR3 length equals 13 residues. The CDR3 spells CASRTEMNTEAFF. DNA of the CDR3: TGTGCCAGCAGGACAGAGATGAACACTGAAGCTTTCTTT.

This chain joins TRBV6-5 and TRBJ1-1; 8 nucleotides match TRBD1. Germline V CDR1 and CDR2: MNHEY, SVGAGI. V shed 4 bases and J 1 base; nucleotides not matched to a gene: 5. The CDR3 length is 15 residues. CDR3 coding DNA: TGTGCCAGCAGTTTAGACAGGGGTCAGAACACTGAAGCTTTCTTT. It encodes CASSLDRGQNTEAFF.

The J gene is TRBJ1-1, the V gene TRBV14, with no clear D. V shed 5 bases and J shed 0 bases, with 4 bases lying between them. The CDR3 spans 12 residues. Germline lookup yields CDR1 SGHDN and CDR2 FVKESK. The CDR3 DNA sequence: TGTGCCAGCAGCGACATGAACACTGAAGCTTTCTTT. Its protein is CASSDMNTEAFF.

The genes are TRBV19 and TRBJ2-4, with TRBD1 matching over 7 bases. Losses at the gene ends were 4 bases for V and 2 bases for J; bases not matched to a gene: 8. The CDR3 is 16 amino acids. Germline V gene lookup returns CDR1 LNHDA and CDR2 SQIVND (reference sequence). CDR3 protein: CASSRRQGLSKNIQYF. DNA of the CDR3: TGTGCCAGTAGTAGAAGACAGGGCCTATCCAAAAACATTCAGTACTTC.

V and J are TRBV28 and TRBJ1-3; no reliable D call. V lost 3 bases and J 0 bases, leaving 6 bases between the germline ends. This CDR3 has 14 residues. From germline, CDR1 is MDHEN and CDR2 SYDVKM. CDR3 in DNA: TGTGCCAGCAGTTTTTCAGGCTCTGGAAACACCATATATTTT. It specifies CASSFSGSGNTIYF.

The chain uses TRBV6-5 and TRBJ1-1; perhaps TRBD1 as D (6 bases). Per the germline V gene, CDR1 is MNHEY and CDR2 is SVGAGI. V lost 11 bases and J 4 bases, leaving 14 bases between the germline ends. The length of the CDR3 is 12 residues. The CDR3 DNA sequence: TGTGCCGCAGGGGCCAAGAGCACTGAAGCTTTCTTT. Amino acids: CAAGAKSTEAFF.